Sequencing of this TCR beta chain was carried out in a study of shared clonotypes between healthy human individuals (dated by TCRdb to 2020 to 2022). Context from the whole study: The cohort included a few men and a couple of women between 18 and 49 years of age. Per donor, three plates each were used for CD4 naive and CD4 memory, two for CD8 naive, and one for CD8 memory. To estimate repertoire size and how much clonotypes are shared between individuals, the study performed deep sequencing of blood TCR repertoires from roughly five healthy adults. Different laboratories and diverse techniques were used to prepare libraries and sequence TCR repertoires, to increase sequencing depth and limit assay-specific biases. Between about 0.8 and 9.5 billion PBMCs per donor were obtained by leukapheresis.

Findings and caveats that apply to the study as a whole: Sampling was restricted to blood, and TCR repertoires in tissue are likely to differ from TCR repertoires in blood. Because the study included only a small number of donors, the genetic and exposure-history diversity represented was limited. Compared with non-shared clonotypes, the clonotypes found in all four sorted-subset donors had higher generation probabilities. Incomplete sequencing was indicated by rarefaction of sorted-subset datasets, despite the large sequencing depth. Naive subsets generally had larger estimated clonotype richness than memory subsets. Pairwise subsampling led to the expectation that sequencing depth would affect the degree of clonotype sharing among donors. Roughly 5% of naive CD4, around 3.6% of naive CD8, 2.3% of memory CD4, and approximately 0.39% of memory CD8 clonotypes were shared across a few donors.

The donors were healthy, HIV-negative adults with no recently reported acute infections or vaccinations. Only Caucasian adults living in Nashville, Tennessee, USA were represented among the donors. CD4+ T cells were enriched by magnetic negative selection, after which naive cells were positively selected on CD45RA and the negative fraction was taken as the memory subset. Blood was collected by leukapheresis, and PBMCs were isolated by Ficoll-Histopaque density gradient centrifugation and then cryopreserved in liquid nitrogen vapor phase. Analytical flow cytometry was used to check the purity and quantity of every magnetically sorted T cell population. From each sorted fraction, genomic DNA was isolated and quantified by UV absorbance on a Nanodrop 2000c. V lost 4 bases and J lost 4 bases; the stretch between them is 14 bases long. From its cysteine to its phenylalanine, the CDR3 spans 14 amino acids. Only the CDR3 DNA is retained, 42 bases long and in frame from the first base. The germline V gene yields SGDLS for CDR1 and YYNGEE for CDR2.

Using the deep immunoSEQ assay, TCR CDR3 regions were amplified from genomic DNA by multiplex PCR. Extracted genomic DNA from each cell subset was distributed evenly across all wells of several immunoSEQ 96-well plates, and each plate was treated as a replicate. Each replicate PCR for sorted subsets received around 0.2 ug genomic DNA, equal to around 32,000 T cell genomes. Purified libraries were quantified with a Qubit 3.0 fluorometer, sized on a Bioanalyzer 2100, and re-quantified with the KAPA Library Quantification kit. Every immunoSEQ 96-well plate was sequenced on a separate single-read 150-cycle Illumina NextSeq 550 flow cell. The study's processing was this. Because only junctional sequences without quality scores were contained in the immunoSEQ output, filtering matching that applied to full-length reads could not be performed. To assign V/J genes and CDR3, sequences were annotated against IMGT germline references using PyIR, a Python wrapper for IgBLAST v1.9. Reads were filtered out if the reads had weak V/J assignments (E-value above 1e-6), no CDR3, stop codons, out-of-frame junctions, or ambiguous translated residues. A V3J clonotype was defined by an identical inferred V gene, J gene, and CDR3 amino acid sequence. Percentage overlap between repertoires was calculated by dividing the number of shared unique clonotypes by the size of the smaller repertoire. Richness of each repertoire was evaluated using RTK rarefaction, the Chao1 estimator, and Recon v2.1 estimates of unobserved clonotypes. Generation probabilities were computed with OLGA for all TCRbeta clonotypes obtained by the gDNA method from a few donors. As stored in TCRdb, this immuneACCESS dataset retains in-frame rearrangements with V and J assigned. A fraction of the clones does not appear; measured against another copy, unresolved V genes explain less than half of the discrepancy, and the remainder lacks a known reason. Clone size and the V and J calls come from that table; the DNA yielded D and trimming. The sample table shows 1 million to 1.2 million clones, and around 77% are seen once. 0.89% of the sample goes to the ten largest clones.

This clone has just one count. It lacks a known antigen. It may be a read error: a sequence one base away is much more abundant. The sequence is built from TRBV9 and TRBJ2-5; the D gene is perhaps TRBD1, from 5 matching bases. The TCR sequence derives from a man younger than 35 in good health. Some clones in this sample may be carry-over from other donors' samples. The sample comprised memory CD4+ T cells from PBMCs. Interpreted using the paper, the cell subset or site label stands for: CD45RA-negative fraction. The nucleotide sequence reads as follows: TGTGCCAGCAGCTCCTTGGGGCGCGGAGAGACCCAGTACTTC. Translated, it gives CASSSLGRGETQYF.